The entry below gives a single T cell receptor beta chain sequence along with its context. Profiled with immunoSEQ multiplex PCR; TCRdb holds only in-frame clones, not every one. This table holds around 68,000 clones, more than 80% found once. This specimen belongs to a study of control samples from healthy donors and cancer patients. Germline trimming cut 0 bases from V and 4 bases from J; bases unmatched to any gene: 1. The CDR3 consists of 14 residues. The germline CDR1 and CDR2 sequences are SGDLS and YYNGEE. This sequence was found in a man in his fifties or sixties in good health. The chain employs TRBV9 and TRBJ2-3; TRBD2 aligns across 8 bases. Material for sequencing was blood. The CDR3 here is CASSVAGGPDTQYF. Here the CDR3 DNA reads TGTGCCAGCAGCGTAGCGGGAGGGCCAGATACGCAGTATTTT. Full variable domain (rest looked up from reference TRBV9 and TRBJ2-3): DSGVTQTPKHLITATGQRVTLRCSPRSGDLSVYWYQQSLDQGLQFLIQYYNGEERAKGNILERFSAQQFPDLHSELNLSSLELGDSALYFCASSVAGGPDTQYFGPGTRLTVL.